This T cell receptor beta chain emerged from a study of technical replicates of blood from several donors. This clone was seen more than once but under ten times. Assay: immunoSEQ multiplex PCR; the TCRdb copy retains only in-frame clones and omits some. The sample includes about 74,000 clones, 89% of them seen just once. In germline, CDR1 is SNHLY, CDR2 FYNNEI. This CDR3 has 14 amino acids. V shed 8 bases and J 3 bases; nucleotides not matched to a gene: 7. Sequencing was done on a sample of T cells isolated from PBMCs. The gene calls are TRBV2 and TRBJ1-2, with TRBD1 matching 9 bases. The clonotype originates from a human donor in good health. CDR3 sequence (DNA): TGTGCCAGCTTGCTGACAGGGGGGGACTATGGCTACACCTTC. Translation gives CASLLTGGDYGYTF. Variable domain in full (rest from reference TRBV2 and TRBJ1-2): EPEVTQTPSHQVTQMGQEVILRCVPISNHLYFYWYRQILGQKVEFLVSFYNNEISEKSEIFDDQFSVERPDGSNFTLKIRSTKLEDSAMYFCASLLTGGDYGYTFGSGTRLTVV.